This T cell receptor beta chain was sequenced in a study of tumor T cells in aggressive B-cell lymphoma. This CDR3 region has 15 residues. Germline V CDR1 and CDR2: SGDLS, YYNGEE. With 2 bases clipped from V and 2 bases from J, the junction kept 3 bases outside the gene matches. Sequenced by immunoSEQ multiplex PCR; TCRdb stores in-frame clones only, minus some. The profile shows about 7,900 clones, about four fifths of them singletons. This sequence was found in an adult with diffuse large B cell lymphoma. The specimen was tumor tissue. The chain couples TRBV9 to TRBJ2-7; 11 positions match TRBD2. In DNA, the CDR3 is TGTGCCAGCAGCGTGGGACTAGCGGAGACCTACGAGCAGTACTTC. This encodes CASSVGLAETYEQYF.